Listed below are T cell receptor beta chains from one sample, sequenced in a study of Ad26.COV2.S vaccination and SARS-CoV-2 variants. Libraries were prepared by immunoSEQ multiplex PCR; TCRdb keeps only in-frame clonotypes and omits some of them. The sample holds roughly 350,000 clones, around 89% seen once. Sequenced here: peripheral blood, sampled in a trial of Ad26.COV2.S vaccine versus placebo. These receptor sequences come from a person between 18 and 65 years old who received the Ad26.COV2.S COVID-19 vaccine or a placebo. Both conserved end residues are part of each CDR3. A D gene is named only where the DNA matches it firmly. Only some rows state a clone size, as once, few, many or a class for expanded clones.

d_call: NA; clone_size: NA; j_call: TRBJ2-2; v_call: TRBV7-9; cdr3_aa: CASSSLITGELFF; cdr3_nt: TGTGCCAGCAGCTCCCTTATCACCGGGGAGCTGTTTTTT
d_call: NA; clone_size: once; j_call: TRBJ2-7; v_call: TRBV20-1; cdr3_aa: CSVRGAYEQYF; cdr3_nt: TGCAGTGTCCGGGGCGCCTACGAGCAGTACTTC
d_call: NA; clone_size: NA; j_call: TRBJ2-1; v_call: TRBV20-1; cdr3_aa: CSASRYNEQFF; cdr3_nt: TGCAGTGCTAGTCGTTACAATGAGCAGTTCTTC
d_call: TRBD1; clone_size: NA; j_call: TRBJ1-2; v_call: TRBV7-9; cdr3_aa: CASSLGGQGARYGYTF; cdr3_nt: TGTGCCAGCAGCTTGGGCGGACAGGGGGCTAGATATGGCTACACCTTC
d_call: TRBD1; clone_size: NA; j_call: TRBJ1-1; v_call: TRBV6-5; cdr3_aa: CASSADRATEAFF; cdr3_nt: TGTGCCAGCAGCGCTGACAGGGCCACTGAAGCTTTCTTT
d_call: NA; clone_size: once; j_call: TRBJ1-4; v_call: TRBV11-2; cdr3_aa: CASTFLGAGNEKLFF; cdr3_nt: TGTGCCAGCACCTTTCTCGGGGCCGGGAATGAAAAACTGTTTTTT
d_call: NA; clone_size: few; j_call: TRBJ1-4; v_call: TRBV7-8; cdr3_aa: CASSNNEKLFF; cdr3_nt: TGTGCCAGCAGCAATAATGAAAAACTGTTTTTT
d_call: TRBD1; clone_size: NA; j_call: TRBJ1-1; v_call: TRBV28; cdr3_aa: CASSPLGTGGTEAFF; cdr3_nt: TGTGCCAGCAGCCCTCTAGGGACAGGGGGCACTGAAGCTTTCTTT
d_call: TRBD2; clone_size: NA; j_call: TRBJ2-3; v_call: TRBV11-2; cdr3_aa: CASSLGVWTSKDTDTQYF; cdr3_nt: TGTGCCAGCAGCTTAGGAGTTTGGACTAGCAAGGACACAGATACGCAGTATTTT
d_call: TRBD1; clone_size: NA; j_call: TRBJ1-5; v_call: TRBV12-3/TRBV12-4; cdr3_aa: CASSPRDRGGQHF; cdr3_nt: TGTGCCAGCAGTCCCCGGGACAGGGGAGGCCAGCATTTT
d_call: NA; clone_size: NA; j_call: TRBJ2-1; v_call: TRBV7-2; cdr3_aa: CASSLARGEHEQFF; cdr3_nt: TGTGCCAGCAGCTTAGCGAGAGGGGAACATGAGCAGTTCTTC